This T cell receptor beta chain was observed in a study of T cells in Graves' hyperthyroidism and ophthalmopathy. Findings of the study overall: Most expanded thyroid clonotypes above 0.001 recurred in blood.

The V gene's germline CDR1 is LGHDT and CDR2 YNNKEL (reference sequence). V shed 2 bases and J shed 2 bases, with 15 bases lying between them. CDR3 size: 17 residues. It was RNA transcripts that yielded the amplified TCR beta CDR3 regions. TCR CDR3 underwent first-round RT-PCR with the HTBI primer set. TCRdb re-called the multiplex PCR reads through MiXCR, storing one row per CDR3 protein. The sample carries around 300,000 distinct CDR3 sequences, roughly 13% recorded once. This clonotype was seen a few times. Antigen specificity is unknown. The sequenced material came from blood. The sequence was obtained from a woman aged 40-49 years with Graves' hyperthyroidism. The chain carries TRBV3-1 and TRBJ1-4, with D perhaps matching TRBD1 (6 bases). The CDR3 sequence is CASSQTPRGATNEKLFF. The CDR3 DNA reads as TGTGCCAGCAGCCAAACGCCACGGGGGGCGACTAATGAAAAACTGTTTTTT.